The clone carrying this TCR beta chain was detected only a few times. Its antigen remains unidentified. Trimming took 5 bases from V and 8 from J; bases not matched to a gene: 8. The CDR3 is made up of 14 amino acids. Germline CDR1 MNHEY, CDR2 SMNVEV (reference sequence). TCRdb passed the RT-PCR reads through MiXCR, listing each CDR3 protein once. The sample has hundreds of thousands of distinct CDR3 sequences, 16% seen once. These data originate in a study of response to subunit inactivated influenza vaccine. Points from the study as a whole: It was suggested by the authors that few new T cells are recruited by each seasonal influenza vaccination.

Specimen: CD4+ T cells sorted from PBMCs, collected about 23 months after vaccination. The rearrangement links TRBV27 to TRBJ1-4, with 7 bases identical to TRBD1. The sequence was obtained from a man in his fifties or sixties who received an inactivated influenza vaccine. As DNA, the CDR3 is TGTGCCAGCAGTCGACAGGGATCGGGGGAAAAACTGTTTTTT. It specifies CASSRQGSGEKLFF.